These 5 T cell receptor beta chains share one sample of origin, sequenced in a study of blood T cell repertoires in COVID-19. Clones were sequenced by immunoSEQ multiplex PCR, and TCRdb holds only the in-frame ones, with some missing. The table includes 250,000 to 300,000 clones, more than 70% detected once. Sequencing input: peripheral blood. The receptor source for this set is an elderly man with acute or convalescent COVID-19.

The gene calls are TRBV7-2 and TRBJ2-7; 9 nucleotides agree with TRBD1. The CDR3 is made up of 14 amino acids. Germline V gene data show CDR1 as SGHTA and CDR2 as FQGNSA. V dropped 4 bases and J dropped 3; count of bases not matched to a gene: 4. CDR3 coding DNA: TGTGCCAGCAGCTGGGGACAGGGCCTCTACGAGCAGTACTTC. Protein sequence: CASSWGQGLYEQYF.

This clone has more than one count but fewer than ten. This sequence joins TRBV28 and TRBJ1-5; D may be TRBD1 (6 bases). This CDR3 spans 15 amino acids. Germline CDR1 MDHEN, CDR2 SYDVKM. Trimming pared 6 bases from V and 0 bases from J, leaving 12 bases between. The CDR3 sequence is CASRAGVLSNQPQHF. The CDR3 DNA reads TGTGCCAGCAGGGCAGGGGTCCTTAGCAATCAGCCCCAGCATTTT.

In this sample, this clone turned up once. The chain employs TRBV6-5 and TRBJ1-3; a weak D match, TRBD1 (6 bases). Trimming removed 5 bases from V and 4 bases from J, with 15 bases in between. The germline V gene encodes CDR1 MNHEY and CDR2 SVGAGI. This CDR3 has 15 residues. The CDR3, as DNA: TGTGCCAGCAGTCGCGACCGGGACACAGGAAACACCATATATTTT. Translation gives CASSRDRDTGNTIYF.

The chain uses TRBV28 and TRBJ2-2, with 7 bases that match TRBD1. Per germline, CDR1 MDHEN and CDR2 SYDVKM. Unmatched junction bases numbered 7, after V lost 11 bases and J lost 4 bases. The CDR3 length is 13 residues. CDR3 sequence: CAGRDSSTGELFF. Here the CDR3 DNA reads TGTGCCGGTAGGGACAGCTCCACCGGGGAGCTGTTTTTT.

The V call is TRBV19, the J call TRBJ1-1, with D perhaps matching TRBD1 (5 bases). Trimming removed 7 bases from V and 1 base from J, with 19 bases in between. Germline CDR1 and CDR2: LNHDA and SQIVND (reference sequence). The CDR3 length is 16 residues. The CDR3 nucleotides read TGTGCCAGTACCCTCAAGGGTGGGGCAACGAACACTGAAGCTTTCTTT. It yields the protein CASTLKGGATNTEAFF.